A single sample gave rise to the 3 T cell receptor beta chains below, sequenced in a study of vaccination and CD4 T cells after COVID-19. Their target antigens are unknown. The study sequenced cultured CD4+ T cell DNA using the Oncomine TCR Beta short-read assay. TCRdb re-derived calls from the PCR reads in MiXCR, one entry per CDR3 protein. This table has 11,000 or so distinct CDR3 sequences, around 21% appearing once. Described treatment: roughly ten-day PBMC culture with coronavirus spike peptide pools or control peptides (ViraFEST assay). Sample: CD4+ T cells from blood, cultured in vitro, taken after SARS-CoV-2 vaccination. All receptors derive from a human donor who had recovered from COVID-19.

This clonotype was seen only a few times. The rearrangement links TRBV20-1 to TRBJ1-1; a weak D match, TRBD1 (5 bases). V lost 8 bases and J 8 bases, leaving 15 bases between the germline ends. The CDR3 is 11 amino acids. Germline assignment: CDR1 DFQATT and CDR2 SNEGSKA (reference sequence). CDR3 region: CSLDSHSEAFF. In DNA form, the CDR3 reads TGCAGTCTAGACAGCCACTCCGAAGCTTTCTTT.

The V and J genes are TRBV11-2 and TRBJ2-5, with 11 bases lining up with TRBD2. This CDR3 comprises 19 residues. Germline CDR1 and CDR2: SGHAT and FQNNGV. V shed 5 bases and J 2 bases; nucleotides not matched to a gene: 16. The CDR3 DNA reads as TGTGCCAGCAGCCCCCCAGGGGCTAGCGGGAGGAACAAGCAAGAGACCCAGTACTTC. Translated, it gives CASSPPGASGRNKQETQYF.

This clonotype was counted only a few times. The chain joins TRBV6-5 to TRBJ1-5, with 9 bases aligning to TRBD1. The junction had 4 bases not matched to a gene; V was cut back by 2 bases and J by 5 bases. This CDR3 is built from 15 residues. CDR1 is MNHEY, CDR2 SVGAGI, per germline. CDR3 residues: CASSYSWTGDQPQHF. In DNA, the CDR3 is TGTGCCAGCAGTTACAGTTGGACAGGGGATCAGCCCCAGCATTTT.